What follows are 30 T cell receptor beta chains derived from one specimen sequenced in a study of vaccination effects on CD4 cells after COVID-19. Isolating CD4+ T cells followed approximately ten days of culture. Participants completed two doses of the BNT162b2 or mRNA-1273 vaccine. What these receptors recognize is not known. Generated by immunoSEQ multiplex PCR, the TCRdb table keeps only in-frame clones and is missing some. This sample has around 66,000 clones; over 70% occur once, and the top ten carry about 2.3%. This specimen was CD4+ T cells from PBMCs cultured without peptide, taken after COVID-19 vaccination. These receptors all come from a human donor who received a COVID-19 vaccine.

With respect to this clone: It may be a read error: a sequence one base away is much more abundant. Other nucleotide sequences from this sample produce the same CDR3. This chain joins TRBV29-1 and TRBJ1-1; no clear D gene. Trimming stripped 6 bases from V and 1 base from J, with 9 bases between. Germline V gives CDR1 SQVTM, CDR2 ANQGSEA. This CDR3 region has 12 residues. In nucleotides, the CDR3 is TGCAGCGTAGACTGGGGGAACACTGAAGCTTTCTTT. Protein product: CSVDWGNTEAFF.

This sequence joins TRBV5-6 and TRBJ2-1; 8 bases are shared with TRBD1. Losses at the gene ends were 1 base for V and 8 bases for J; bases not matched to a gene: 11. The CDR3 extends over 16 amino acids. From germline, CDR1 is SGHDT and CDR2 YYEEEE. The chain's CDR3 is CASSLTGGEKIDEQFF. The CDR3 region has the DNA TGTGCCAGCAGCTTGACAGGGGGTGAGAAGATTGATGAGCAGTTCTTC.

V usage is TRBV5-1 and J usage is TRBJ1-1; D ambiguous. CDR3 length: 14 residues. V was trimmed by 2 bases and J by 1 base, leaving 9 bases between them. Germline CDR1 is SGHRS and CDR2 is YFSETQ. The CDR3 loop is CASSLDIRNTEAFF. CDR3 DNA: TGCGCCAGCAGCTTAGACATCCGGAACACTGAAGCTTTCTTT.

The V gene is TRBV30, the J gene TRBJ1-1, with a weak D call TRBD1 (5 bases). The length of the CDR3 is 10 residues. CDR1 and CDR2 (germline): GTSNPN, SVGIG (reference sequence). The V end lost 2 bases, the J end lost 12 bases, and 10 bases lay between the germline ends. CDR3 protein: CAWSLTETFF. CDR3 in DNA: TGTGCCTGGAGTCTGACAGAGACTTTCTTT.

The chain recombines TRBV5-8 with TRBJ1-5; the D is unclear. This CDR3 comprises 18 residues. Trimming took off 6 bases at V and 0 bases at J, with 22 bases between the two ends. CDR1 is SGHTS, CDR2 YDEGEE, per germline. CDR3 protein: CASTQLTLSQYSNQPQHF. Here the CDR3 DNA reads TGTGCCAGCACCCAGCTTACCCTCAGCCAGTATAGCAATCAGCCCCAGCATTTT.

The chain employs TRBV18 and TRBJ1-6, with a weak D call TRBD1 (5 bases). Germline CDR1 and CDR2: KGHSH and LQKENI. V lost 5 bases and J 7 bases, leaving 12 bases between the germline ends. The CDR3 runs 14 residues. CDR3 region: CASSSTGGNSPLHF. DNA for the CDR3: TGTGCCAGCTCATCAACGGGGGGGAATTCACCCCTCCACTTT.

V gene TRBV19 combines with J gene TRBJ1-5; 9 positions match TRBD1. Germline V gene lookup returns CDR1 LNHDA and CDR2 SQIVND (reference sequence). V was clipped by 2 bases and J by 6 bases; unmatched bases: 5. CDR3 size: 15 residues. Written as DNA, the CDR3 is TGTGCCAGTAGTATACGGGACAGGGAGGCTCAGCCCCAGCATTTT. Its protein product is CASSIRDREAQPQHF.

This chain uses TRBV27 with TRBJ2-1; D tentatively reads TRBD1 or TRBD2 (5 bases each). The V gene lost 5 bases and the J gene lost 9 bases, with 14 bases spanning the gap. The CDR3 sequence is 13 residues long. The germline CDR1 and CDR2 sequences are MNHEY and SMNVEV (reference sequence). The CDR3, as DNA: TGTGCCAGCAGTGTACCGGGGCGCAGTGAGCAGTTCTTC. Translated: CASSVPGRSEQFF.

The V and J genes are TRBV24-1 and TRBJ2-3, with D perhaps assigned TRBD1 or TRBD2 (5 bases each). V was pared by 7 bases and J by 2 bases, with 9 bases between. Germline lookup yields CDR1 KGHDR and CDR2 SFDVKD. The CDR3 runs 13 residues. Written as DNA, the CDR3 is TGTGCCACCAGCCGGGACGTCACAGATACGCAGTATTTT. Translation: CATSRDVTDTQYF.

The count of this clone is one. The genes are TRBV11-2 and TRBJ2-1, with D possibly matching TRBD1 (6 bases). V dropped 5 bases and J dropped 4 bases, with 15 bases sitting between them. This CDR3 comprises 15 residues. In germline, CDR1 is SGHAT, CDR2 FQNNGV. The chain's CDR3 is CASSLYRAPYNEQFF. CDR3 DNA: TGTGCCAGCAGCCTTTACAGGGCGCCATACAATGAGCAGTTCTTC. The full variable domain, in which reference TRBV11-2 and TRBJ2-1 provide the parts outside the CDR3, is EAGVAQSPRYKIIEKRQSVAFWCNPISGHATLYWYQQILGQGPKLLIQFQNNGVVDDSQLPKDRFSAERLKGVDSTLKIQPAKLEDSAVYLCASSLYRAPYNEQFFGPGTRLTVL.

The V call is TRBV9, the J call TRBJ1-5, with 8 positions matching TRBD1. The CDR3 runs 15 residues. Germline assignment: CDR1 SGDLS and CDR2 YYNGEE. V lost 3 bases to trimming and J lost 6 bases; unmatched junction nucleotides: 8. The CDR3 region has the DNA TGTGCCAGCAGCGCGACAGGGGTGGCGGGTCAGCCCCAGCATTTT. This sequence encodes CASSATGVAGQPQHF.

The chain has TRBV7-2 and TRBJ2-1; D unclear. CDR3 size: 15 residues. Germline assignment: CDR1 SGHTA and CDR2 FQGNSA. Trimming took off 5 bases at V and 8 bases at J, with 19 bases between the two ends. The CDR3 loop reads CASSPARPLEDEQFF. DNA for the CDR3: TGTGCCAGCAGCCCCGCTAGGCCCCTCGAGGATGAGCAGTTCTTC.

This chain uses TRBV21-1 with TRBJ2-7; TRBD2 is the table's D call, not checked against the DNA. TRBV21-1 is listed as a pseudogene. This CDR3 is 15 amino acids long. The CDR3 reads CASSNTDRTLYEQYV. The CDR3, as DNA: TGTGCCAGCAGCAATACCGATAGAACCCTATACGAGCAGTACGTC.

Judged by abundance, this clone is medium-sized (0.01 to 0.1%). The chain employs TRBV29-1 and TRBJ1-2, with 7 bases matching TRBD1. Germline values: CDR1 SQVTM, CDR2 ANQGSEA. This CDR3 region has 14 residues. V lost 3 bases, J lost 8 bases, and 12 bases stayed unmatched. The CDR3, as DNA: TGCAGCGTTGAGTTGAGATTGACAGGGCAAGGCTACACCTTC. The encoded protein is CSVELRLTGQGYTF.

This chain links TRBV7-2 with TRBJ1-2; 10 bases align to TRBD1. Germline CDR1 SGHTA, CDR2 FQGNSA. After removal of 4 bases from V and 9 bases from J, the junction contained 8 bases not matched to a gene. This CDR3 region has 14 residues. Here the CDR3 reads CASSSDRGQSSYTF. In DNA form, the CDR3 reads TGTGCCAGCAGCTCAGACAGGGGGCAGTCAAGCTACACCTTC.

CDR3 coding DNA: TGTGCTAGTGGTTTGGACCAGGGACAGGGCGGCACTGAAGCTTTCTTT. Its translation: CASGLDQGQGGTEAFF. The V and J genes are TRBV12-5 and TRBJ1-1; 9 bases map to TRBD1. The germline CDR1 and CDR2 sequences are LGHNT and FRNRAP. The trim removed 1 base at V and 4 bases at J, leaving 7 bases unmatched. This CDR3 is built from 16 residues.

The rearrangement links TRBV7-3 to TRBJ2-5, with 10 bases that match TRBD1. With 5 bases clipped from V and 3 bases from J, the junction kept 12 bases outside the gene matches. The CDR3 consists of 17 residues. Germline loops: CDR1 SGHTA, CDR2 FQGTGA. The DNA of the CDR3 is TGTGCCAGCAGCCAGCGTCCCGGGACAGGGGCGAAAGAGACCCAGTACTTC. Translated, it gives CASSQRPGTGAKETQYF.

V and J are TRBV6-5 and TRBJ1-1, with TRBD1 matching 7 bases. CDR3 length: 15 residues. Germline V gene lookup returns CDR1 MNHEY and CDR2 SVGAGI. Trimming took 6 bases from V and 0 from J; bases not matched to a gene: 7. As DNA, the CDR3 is TGTGCCAGCAGACGGGACAGCTCTATGAACACTGAAGCTTTCTTT. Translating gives CASRRDSSMNTEAFF.

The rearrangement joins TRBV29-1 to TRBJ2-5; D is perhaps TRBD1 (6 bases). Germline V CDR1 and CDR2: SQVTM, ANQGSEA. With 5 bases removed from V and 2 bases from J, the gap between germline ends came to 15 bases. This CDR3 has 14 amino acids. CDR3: CSVNVGTTQETQYF. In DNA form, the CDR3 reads TGCAGCGTTAACGTCGGGACAACTCAAGAGACCCAGTACTTC.

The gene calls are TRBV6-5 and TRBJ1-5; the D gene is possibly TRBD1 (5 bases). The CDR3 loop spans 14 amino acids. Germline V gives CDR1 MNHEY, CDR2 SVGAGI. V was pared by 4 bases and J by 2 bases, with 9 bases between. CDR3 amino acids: CASSSAGGNQPQHF. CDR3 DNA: TGTGCCAGCAGTTCAGCGGGGGGCAATCAGCCCCAGCATTTT.

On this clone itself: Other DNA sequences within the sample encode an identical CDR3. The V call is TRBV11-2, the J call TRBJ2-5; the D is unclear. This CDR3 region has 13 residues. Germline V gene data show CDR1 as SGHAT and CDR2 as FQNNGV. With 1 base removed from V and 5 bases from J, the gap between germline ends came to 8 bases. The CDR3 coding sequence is TGTGCCAGCAGCTTAGGACTCGGGGAGACCCAGTACTTC. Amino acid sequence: CASSLGLGETQYF.

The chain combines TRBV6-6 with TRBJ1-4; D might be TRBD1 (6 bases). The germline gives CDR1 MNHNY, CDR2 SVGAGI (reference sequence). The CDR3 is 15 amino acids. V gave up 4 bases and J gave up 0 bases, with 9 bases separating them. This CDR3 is CASSFHRATNEKLFF. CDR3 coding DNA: TGTGCCAGCAGTTTTCACAGGGCAACTAATGAAAAACTGTTTTTT.

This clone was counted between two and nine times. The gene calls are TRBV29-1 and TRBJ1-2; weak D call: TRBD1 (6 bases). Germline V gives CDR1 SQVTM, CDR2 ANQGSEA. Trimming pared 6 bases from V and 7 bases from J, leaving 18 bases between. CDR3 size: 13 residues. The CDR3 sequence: CSVEPQGIGGYTF. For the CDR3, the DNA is TGCAGCGTCGAACCACAGGGTATCGGTGGCTACACCTTC.

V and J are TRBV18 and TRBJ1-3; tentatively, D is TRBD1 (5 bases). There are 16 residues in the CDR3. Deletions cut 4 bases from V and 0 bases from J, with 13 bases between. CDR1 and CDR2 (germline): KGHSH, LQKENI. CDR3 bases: TGTGCCAGCTCACACGGGACCCCGAGCTCTGGAAACACCATATATTTT. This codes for CASSHGTPSSGNTIYF.

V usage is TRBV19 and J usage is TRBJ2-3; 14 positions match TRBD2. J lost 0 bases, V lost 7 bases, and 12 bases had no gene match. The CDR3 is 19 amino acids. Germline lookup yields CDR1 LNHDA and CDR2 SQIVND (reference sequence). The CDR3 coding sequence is TGTGCCAGTACCCCCCAGGGACTAGCGGGGGTAATTAGCACAGATACGCAGTATTTT. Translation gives CASTPQGLAGVISTDTQYF.

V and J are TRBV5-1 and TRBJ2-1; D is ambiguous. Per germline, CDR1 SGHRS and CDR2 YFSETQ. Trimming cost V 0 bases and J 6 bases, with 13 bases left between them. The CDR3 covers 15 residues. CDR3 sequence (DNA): TGCGCCAGCAGCTTGGTCCCTGGATCGGGCAATGAGCAGTTCTTC. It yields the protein CASSLVPGSGNEQFF.

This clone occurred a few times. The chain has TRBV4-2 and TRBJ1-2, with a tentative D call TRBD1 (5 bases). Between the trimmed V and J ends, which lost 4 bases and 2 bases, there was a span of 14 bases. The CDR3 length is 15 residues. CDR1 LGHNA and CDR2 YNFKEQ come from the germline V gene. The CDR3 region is CASSLMGQINYGYTF. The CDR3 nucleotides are TGTGCCAGCAGCCTTATGGGGCAGATAAACTATGGCTACACCTTC.

The chain's CDR3 is CASSYSSRFNQPQHF. The CDR3 nucleotides read TGTGCCAGCAGTTACTCCTCCCGCTTTAATCAGCCCCAGCATTTT. The chain recombines TRBV6-2 or TRBV6-3 with TRBJ1-5; D is undetermined. The CDR3 consists of 15 residues. The germline V gene has CDR1 MNHEY and CDR2 SVGEGT. Trimming left V 0 bases short and J 4 bases short, with 10 bases between.

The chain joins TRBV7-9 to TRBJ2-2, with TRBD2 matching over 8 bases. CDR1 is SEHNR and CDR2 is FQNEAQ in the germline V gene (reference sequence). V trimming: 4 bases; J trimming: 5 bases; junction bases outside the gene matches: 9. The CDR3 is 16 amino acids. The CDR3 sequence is CASSSTSGGLTGELFF. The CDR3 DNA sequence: TGTGCCAGCAGCTCCACGAGCGGGGGCCTTACCGGGGAGCTGTTTTTT. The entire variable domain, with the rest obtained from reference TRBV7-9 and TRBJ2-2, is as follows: DTGVSQNPRHKITKRGQNVTFRCDPISEHNRLYWYRQTLGQGPEFLTYFQNEAQLEKSRLLSDRFSAERPKGSFSTLEIQRTEQGDSAMYLCASSSTSGGLTGELFFGEGSRLTVL.

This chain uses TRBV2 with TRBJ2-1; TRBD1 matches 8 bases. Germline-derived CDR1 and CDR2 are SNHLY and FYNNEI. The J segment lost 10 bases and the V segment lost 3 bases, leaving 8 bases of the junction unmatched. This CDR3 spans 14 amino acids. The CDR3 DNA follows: TGTGCCAGCAGTGAGGGGGACAGGATGGAAGAGCAGTTCTTC. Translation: CASSEGDRMEEQFF.